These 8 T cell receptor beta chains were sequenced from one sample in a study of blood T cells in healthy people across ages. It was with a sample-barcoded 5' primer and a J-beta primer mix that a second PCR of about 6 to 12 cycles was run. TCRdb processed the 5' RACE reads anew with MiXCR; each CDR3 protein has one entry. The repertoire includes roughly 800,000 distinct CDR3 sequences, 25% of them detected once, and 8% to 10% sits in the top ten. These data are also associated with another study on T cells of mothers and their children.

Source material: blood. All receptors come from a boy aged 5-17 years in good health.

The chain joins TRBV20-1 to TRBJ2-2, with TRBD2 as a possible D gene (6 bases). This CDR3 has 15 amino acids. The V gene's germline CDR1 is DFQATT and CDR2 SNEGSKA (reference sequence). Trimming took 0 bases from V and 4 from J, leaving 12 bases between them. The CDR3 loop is CSARDLREGTGELFF. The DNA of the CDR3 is TGCAGTGCTAGAGATTTGCGGGAAGGCACCGGGGAGCTGTTTTTT.

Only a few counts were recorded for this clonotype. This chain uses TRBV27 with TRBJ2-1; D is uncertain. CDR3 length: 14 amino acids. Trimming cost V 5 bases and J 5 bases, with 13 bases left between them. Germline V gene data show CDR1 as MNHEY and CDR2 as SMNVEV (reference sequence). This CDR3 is CASSPTGSHNEQFF. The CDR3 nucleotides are TGTGCCAGCAGTCCGACCGGATCCCACAATGAGCAGTTCTTC.

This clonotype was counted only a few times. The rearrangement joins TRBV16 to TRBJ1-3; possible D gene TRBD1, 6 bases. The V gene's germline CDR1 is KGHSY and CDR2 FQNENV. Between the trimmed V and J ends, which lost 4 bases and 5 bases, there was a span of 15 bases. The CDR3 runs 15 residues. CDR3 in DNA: TGTGCCAGCAGCCGACCGGGACAAGACCGAAACACCATATATTTT. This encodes CASSRPGQDRNTIYF.

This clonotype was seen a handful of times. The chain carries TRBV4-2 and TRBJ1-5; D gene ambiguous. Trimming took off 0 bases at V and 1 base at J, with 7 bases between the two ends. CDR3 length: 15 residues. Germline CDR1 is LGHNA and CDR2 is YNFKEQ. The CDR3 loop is CASSQEWGSNQPQHF. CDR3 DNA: TGTGCCAGCAGCCAAGAATGGGGAAGCAATCAGCCCCAGCATTTT.

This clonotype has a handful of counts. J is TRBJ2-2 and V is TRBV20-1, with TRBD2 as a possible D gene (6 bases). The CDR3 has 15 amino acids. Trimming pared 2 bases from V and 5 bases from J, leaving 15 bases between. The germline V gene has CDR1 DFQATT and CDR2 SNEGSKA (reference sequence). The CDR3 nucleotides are TGCAGTGCTAGAAACCCCCGAGGAGGGACCGGGGAGCTGTTTTTT. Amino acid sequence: CSARNPRGGTGELFF.

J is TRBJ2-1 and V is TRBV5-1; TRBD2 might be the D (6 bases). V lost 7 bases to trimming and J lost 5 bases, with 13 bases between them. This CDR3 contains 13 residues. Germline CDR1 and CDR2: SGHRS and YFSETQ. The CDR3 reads CASRASVDNEQFF. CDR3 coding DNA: TGCGCCAGCCGAGCTAGCGTAGACAATGAGCAGTTCTTC.

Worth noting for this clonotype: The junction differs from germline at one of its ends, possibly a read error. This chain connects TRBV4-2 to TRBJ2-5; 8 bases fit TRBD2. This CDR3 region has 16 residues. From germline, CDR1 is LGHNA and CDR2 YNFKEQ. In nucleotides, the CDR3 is TGTGCCGGCAGCCAAGATCCGGGGGGGCTCGGAGAGACCCAGTACTTC. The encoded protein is CAGSQDPGGLGETQYF.

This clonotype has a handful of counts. In nucleotides, the CDR3 is TGCGCCAGCACACCCACAGGGGCATATAATTCACCCCTCCACTTT. Translating it yields CASTPTGAYNSPLHF. J is TRBJ1-6 and V is TRBV5-1, with TRBD1 identical over 7 bases. This CDR3 has 15 amino acids. Germline trimming cut 6 bases from V and 4 bases from J; bases unmatched to any gene: 7. From germline, CDR1 is SGHRS and CDR2 YFSETQ. The variable domain in full, completed from reference TRBV5-1 and TRBJ1-6, reads KAGVTQTPRYLIKTRGQQVTLSCSPISGHRSVSWYQQTPGQGLQFLFEYFSETQRNKGNFPGRFSGRQFSNSRSEMNVSTLELGDSALYLCASTPTGAYNSPLHFGNGTRLTVT.